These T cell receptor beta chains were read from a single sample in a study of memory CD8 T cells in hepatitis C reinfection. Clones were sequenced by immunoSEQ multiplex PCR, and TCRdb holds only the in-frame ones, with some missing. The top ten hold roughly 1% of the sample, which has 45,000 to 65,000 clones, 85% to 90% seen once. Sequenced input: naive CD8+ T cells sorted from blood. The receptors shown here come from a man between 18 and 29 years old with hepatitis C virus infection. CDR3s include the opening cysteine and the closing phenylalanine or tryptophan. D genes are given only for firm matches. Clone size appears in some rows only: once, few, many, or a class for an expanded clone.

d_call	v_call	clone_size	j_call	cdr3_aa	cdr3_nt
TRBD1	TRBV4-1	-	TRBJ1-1	CASSQAAASDREDVNTEAFF	TGCGCCAGCAGCCAAGCGGCGGCCTCTGACAGGGAGGATGTGAACACTGAAGCTTTCTTT
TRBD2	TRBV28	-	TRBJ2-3	CASSHSGRPRNTQYF	TGTGCCAGCAGTCATAGCGGGAGGCCCAGAAATACGCAGTATTTT
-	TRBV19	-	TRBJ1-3	CASSMSSGNTIYF	TGTGCCAGTAGTATGAGCTCTGGAAACACCATATATTTT
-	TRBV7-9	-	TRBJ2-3	CASSLLGSPADTQYF	TGTGCCAGCAGCTTACTCGGGTCCCCCGCAGATACGCAGTATTTT
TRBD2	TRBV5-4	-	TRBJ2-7	CASSPSGSRNEQYF	TGTGCCAGCAGCCCTAGCGGGAGTAGAAACGAGCAGTACTTC
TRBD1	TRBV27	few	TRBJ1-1	CASIQGQGSTEAFF	TGTGCCAGCATTCAGGGACAGGGGTCGACTGAAGCTTTCTTT
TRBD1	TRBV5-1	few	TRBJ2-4	CASSLAVGTGENIQYF	TGCGCCAGCAGCTTGGCGGTTGGGACAGGGGAAAACATTCAGTACTTC
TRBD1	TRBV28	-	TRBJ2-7	CASSLRGTGASYEQYF	TGTGCCAGCAGCCTAAGGGGGACAGGGGCTTCCTACGAGCAGTACTTC
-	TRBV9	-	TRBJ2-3	CASSEMGPRDTQYF	TGTGCCAGCAGCGAAATGGGGCCGAGAGATACGCAGTATTTT
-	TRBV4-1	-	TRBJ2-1	CASSQEGGSYNEQFF	TGCGCCAGCAGCCAAGAAGGGGGAAGCTACAATGAGCAGTTCTTC
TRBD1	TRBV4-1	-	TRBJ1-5	CASSQQQGASNQPQHF	TGCGCCAGCAGCCAACAACAGGGGGCGAGCAATCAGCCCCAGCATTTT
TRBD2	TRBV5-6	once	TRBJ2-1	CASSFSSGGNEQFF	TGTGCCAGCAGCTTCTCTAGCGGGGGGAATGAGCAGTTCTTC
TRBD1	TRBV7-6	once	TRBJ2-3	CASIGQDNTDTQYF	TGTGCCAGCATTGGACAGGATAACACAGATACGCAGTATTTT
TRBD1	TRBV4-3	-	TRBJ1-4	CASSQDGAGGEKLFF	TGCGCCAGCAGCCAAGATGGGGCAGGGGGGGAAAAACTGTTTTTT
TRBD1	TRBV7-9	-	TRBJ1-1	CASSSPGTGEAFF	TGTGCCAGCAGCTCCCCCGGGACAGGGGAAGCTTTCTTT
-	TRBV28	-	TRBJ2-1	CASSFSAGPMGVGEQFF	TGTGCCAGCAGTTTCAGTGCGGGGCCTATGGGGGTGGGGGAGCAGTTCTTC
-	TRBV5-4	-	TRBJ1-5	CASSFGDEPQHF	TGTGCCAGCAGTTTCGGGGATGAGCCCCAGCATTTT
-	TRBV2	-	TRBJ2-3	CASSDLYLRGTDTQYF	TGTGCCAGCAGTGATTTGTATCTCAGGGGAACAGATACGCAGTATTTT
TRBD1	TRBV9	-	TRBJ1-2	CASSSRLAGGAPDGYTF	TGTGCCAGCAGCTCGAGGTTGGCAGGGGGCGCCCCGGATGGCTACACCTTC
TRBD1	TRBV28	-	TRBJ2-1	CASSPKSWDSPNLSYNEQFF	TGTGCCAGCAGTCCTAAGAGTTGGGACAGTCCTAACCTCTCCTACAATGAGCAGTTCTTC
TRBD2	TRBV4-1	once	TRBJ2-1	CASSQAGTSGSERNEQFF	TGCGCCAGCAGCCAAGCGGGGACTAGCGGGAGTGAACGGAATGAGCAGTTCTTC
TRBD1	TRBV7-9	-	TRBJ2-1	CASSGRTGGLNEQFF	TGTGCCAGCAGCGGCAGGACAGGGGGCCTGAATGAGCAGTTCTTC
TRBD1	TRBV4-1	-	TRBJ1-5	CASSQTGGDSNQPQHF	TGCGCCAGCAGCCAGACAGGGGGCGATAGCAATCAGCCCCAGCATTTT
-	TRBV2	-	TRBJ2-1	CASRGRPTGFIENEQFF	TGTGCCAGCAGGGGACGACCCACAGGGTTCATAGAAAATGAGCAGTTCTTC
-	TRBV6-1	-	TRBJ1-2	CASSGEEGSANYGYTF	TGTGCCAGCAGTGGGGAGGAGGGGAGCGCTAACTATGGCTACACCTTC
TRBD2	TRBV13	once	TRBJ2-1	CASSLREGEQFF	TGTGCCAGCAGCTTAAGGGAGGGTGAGCAGTTCTTC
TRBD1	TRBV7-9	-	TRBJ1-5	CASSSGQGAAQPQHF	TGTGCCAGCAGCTCTGGACAGGGGGCCGCTCAGCCCCAGCATTTT
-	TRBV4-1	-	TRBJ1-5	CASSQEGGYSNQPQHF	TGCGCCAGCAGCCAAGAAGGAGGGTATAGCAATCAGCCCCAGCATTTT
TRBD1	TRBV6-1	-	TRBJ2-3	CASSELGQGLADTQYF	TGTGCCAGCAGTGAATTGGGACAGGGCCTCGCAGATACGCAGTATTTT
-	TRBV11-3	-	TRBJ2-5	CASSLGGAEQETQYF	TGTGCCAGCAGCTTAGGGGGCGCTGAGCAAGAGACCCAGTACTTC
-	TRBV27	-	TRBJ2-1	CASSYSTDNEQFF	TGTGCCAGCAGTTATAGTACAGACAATGAGCAGTTCTTC
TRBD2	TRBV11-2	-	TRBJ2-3	CASSLGPTSGSIDTQYF	TGTGCCAGCAGCTTAGGTCCGACTAGCGGGAGTATCGATACGCAGTATTTT
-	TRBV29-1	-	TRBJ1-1	CSARGGENTEAFF	TGCAGCGCAAGAGGAGGGGAGAACACTGAAGCTTTCTTT